This record covers a single TCR beta chain. Its antigen is currently not known. No qualities accompany the bases; no much larger clone lies one base away. The germline V gene (reference sequence) gives CDR1 as SEHNR and CDR2 as FQNEAQ. The CDR3 measures 13 amino acids from cysteine to phenylalanine. Solely the CDR3 DNA is kept, with 39 bases framed from the first base. Ends trimmed: V by 6 bases, J by 3 bases; bases unmatched to a gene: 2. The source of the sample is a study of cytomegalovirus exposure and HLA in healthy donors (dated by TCRdb to about 2017). Describing the broader study: According to an earlier analysis of 587 of the donors, about 179 million T cells yielded roughly 110 million unique TCR beta sequences and approximately 300 Gb of sequence data. All discovery cohort repertoires had been generated on a single sequencing platform. The aim of the study was to test whether cataloging public T cell receptors could identify signatures of past pathogen exposure. Among approximately 370 genotyped donors of the cohort, an average of approximately 200,000 unique TCR beta nucleotide sequences was sequenced per donor, of which approximately 18% were non-productive. A later genetic analysis used genome-wide SNP genotypes for 398 of the 666 donors, treating that subset as a discovery cohort. Donor age, sex, ethnicity and CMV serostatus were compiled together with the repertoire data. In addition to the first cohort of roughly 700 subjects, a separate validation cohort of around 110 different subjects was used. To predict cytomegalovirus infection status, the study brought together high-throughput TCR immunosequencing, statistical association of individual TCRs with disease status, and machine learning. Class I and class II HLA loci were covered by the typing at four-digit resolution. Roughly 5 DR-DQ haplotypes were handled as single units for association and clustering because linkage in the cohort was strong. To study patterns of TCR occurrence, a later analysis re-analyzed previously published TCR beta repertoires from 666 donors and added high-resolution HLA genotyping. Among the roughly 390 genotyped donors, more than 70% belonged to the genetic ancestry cluster associated with self-reported Caucasian donors. An earlier analysis of a few hundred of the donors applied high-throughput TCR beta sequencing to assess whether each TCR beta V gene segment acted as functional or pseudogenic. The number of typed donors differed by locus: about 620-640 for A, B, C, DRB1 and DQB1; 522 for DQA1; 606 for DPA1; and approximately 450 for DPB1. An early release covering approximately 600 HLA-typed donors comprised approximately 290 gigabases of sequencing data and approximately 85 million unique TCR sequences. In the later analysis, no new phenotypic data were used to find candidate immune exposures; instead, reliance was placed on TCR beta sequences and their occurrence across donors. The study profiled the T cell repertoires of hundreds of subjects by immunosequencing and related them to cytomegalovirus serostatus. What the research found in general, with its limitations: In a later analysis, most CMV-associated TCR beta chains were found to appear HLA-restricted, with HLA associations seemingly driven largely by CMV exposure. In a later analysis, HLA-associated TCR beta chains were found to be more clonally expanded and to have lower generation probabilities than equally common non-associated chains. In a later genetic analysis, fewer N-insertions in productive TCRs were reported among donors in an Asian-associated ancestry cluster than the roughly 700-donor mean. V-gene and J-gene trimming of TCR beta chains was associated with a missense DCLRE1C variant in a later genetic analysis, and the association was replicated in an independent cohort. Presence/absence analyses assumed roughly uniform sequencing depth across donors, an assumption that may not hold. A few of the identified cytomegalovirus-associated TCR beta chains were confirmed in vitro to be specific for cytomegalovirus antigens. A later analysis associated 16,951 TCR beta sequences with specific HLA alleles at a false discovery rate of 0.05. A group of highly shared sequence variants was considered likely to be a technical artifact of the sequencing pipeline. According to a later analysis, parvovirus B19, influenza, CMV and Epstein-Barr virus appeared linked to several top co-occurrence clusters. Immune exposure information for the cohort was limited to CMV serostatus. Strong co-occurrence of HLA alleles, especially DR and DQ, made assigning TCR associations to individual alleles difficult. Most TCR sequences were seen in very few donors, while some public TCRs were found in many individuals. An earlier analysis of 450 to 750 of the donors showed that most TCR beta V segments appeared in productive rearrangements either about 90% or about 30% of the time, which broadly matched IMGT annotations. The classifier was reported to diagnose cytomegalovirus status with high specificity and sensitivity in both the original and validation cohorts. This cohort had only TCR beta chains sequenced, and the lack of alpha or paired-chain data limited which features could be detected. Seventeen rarely observed V segments, including chromosome 9 orphons, were excluded from the earlier analysis of several hundred of the donors because counts were too low. Linkage disequilibrium might explain the correlated functional status among segregating V segments, but an unknown experimental factor could not be excluded. In a later analysis, the rate of TCR association differed among HLA loci, with DRB1 alleles having the most associated TCRs and HLA-C alleles having the fewest. HLA typing was unavailable for some donors at each locus, so association tests used only the typed subset. According to the authors, the approach could potentially be generalized to other disease states and immunological phenotypes. Some IMGT-functional V segments, including TRBV6-2 and TRBV6-3, could not be told apart with the 87-base-pair reads, so those segments were excluded. In the study, approximately 160 TCR beta chains were listed as associated with cytomegalovirus. A further reported finding was that TCR beta sequences accurately predicted the HLA-A and HLA-B alleles for most subjects in the first cohort.

The library was obtained by the immunoSEQ multiplex PCR assay. A mixture of 60 forward primers for TCR Vbeta segments and 13 reverse primers for TCR Jbeta segments was used in the multiplex PCR. Amplification of the CDR3 region of rearranged TCR beta genes was performed with a multiplex PCR assay on genomic DNA. On the Illumina HiSeq System, the amplified TCR beta libraries were sequenced as 87-base-pair reads. As for how the authors treated the data: A later analysis counted 65 million to 90 million unique TCR beta chains across the roughly 700 repertoires, and about 10 million of these chains were shared by at least two donors. To remove PCR and sequencing errors, raw reads were error-corrected and collapsed into unique sequences using a nearest-neighbor algorithm that merged closely related sequences. Alignment of CDR3 sequences to IMGT reference sequences was used to assign V, D and J gene segments. For a sequence to be retained, a match of at least six nucleotides was required to both a V gene segment and a J gene segment. A rearrangement was called productive if the CDR3 had no stop codons and remained in frame with V and J, and every other rearrangement was called non-productive. Following IMGT convention, CDR3 was defined as the stretch from the second conserved V-encoded cysteine up to the conserved J-encoded phenylalanine. The earlier analysis of about 610 of the donors excluded any sequence lacking an unambiguous match to a single V gene segment. An earlier analysis of some 610 of the donors called V segments functional above 56.7% productive rearrangements and segregating when the between-donor standard deviation exceeded 5%. A statistical classification framework was developed to diagnose cytomegalovirus status using the catalog of TCR beta chain sequences. A later analysis assigned V and J genes by comparing TCR nucleotide sequences with IMGT/GENE-DB human TR gene sequences. In a later analysis, CDR3 sequences and most-parsimonious VDJ recombination scenarios were assigned using the TCRdist pipeline. In a later analysis, each TCR beta chain was defined by its CDR3 amino acid sequence together with its V-gene family, and reads without a unique V-gene family were excluded. In a later analysis, fewer than 600 highly shared, low-generation-probability nucleotide sequences were removed to address suspected cross-contamination and a sequencing artifact. In a later analysis, a clonal expansion index for each public chain was calculated from normalized within-repertoire ranks of inferred template counts. In a later analysis, generation probabilities were computed using a VDJ recombination model fitted to out-of-frame rearrangements, and the results were checked against IGoR. Hypergeometric tests were used in a later analysis to score TCR-TCR, TCR-HLA and TCR-CMV co-occurrence, with a repertoire-size bias correction applied to the TCR pairs. To estimate false discovery rates, a later analysis permuted the HLA or CMV assignments 20 times. A later analysis grouped co-occurring TCRs with DBSCAN, adding TCRdist sequence similarity when clustering within HLA-allele-positive subsets. For co-occurrence clustering, repertoires with fewer than 30,000 or more than 120,000 public chains were excluded, along with roughly five repertoires with anomalous nucleotide sharing. The table was pulled from immuneACCESS by TCRdb, which kept in-frame rearrangements only. Such tables lose some clones; where checked, under half of the loss comes from unresolved V genes, and the rest has no known cause. V, J and clone size derive from that table, while D and trimming were established from the DNA sequence. Present in this sample are about 120,000 clones, roughly 82% of which were seen just once. The ten largest clones take up 9.5% to 13% of the sample.

The cohort consisted of hundreds of healthy bone marrow donors. All cohort members were sampled while nominally healthy, although unrecorded immune exposures were likely present. The donor was CMV seropositive and was included in the group of 300 or so seropositive cohort members. A peripheral blood sample was collected from each donor, and TCR beta sequencing was performed on peripheral blood mononuclear cells. Genomic DNA was extracted from the blood cell samples with the Qiagen DNeasy Blood Extraction Kit. This receptor was identified in a man between 40 and 49 years old in good health and CMV-seropositive. What was sequenced was PBMCs. Rearrangement joined TRBV7-9 to TRBJ2-7, and 10 junction bases match TRBD1. The bases read TGTGCCAGCAGGGGACAGGGGAACTACGAGCAGTACTTC. Translated, this gives CASRGQGNYEQYF.